These 14 T cell receptor beta chains share one sample of origin, sequenced in a study of tumor-infiltrating lymphocytes in localized non-small cell lung cancer. The table came from immunoSEQ multiplex PCR; TCRdb's copy has only in-frame clones and leaves some out. The sample shows 15,000 to 20,000 clones, approximately 79% of them seen only once. The sample consisted of lung tumor tissue. Source of these receptors: a human donor with non-small cell lung cancer.

The V call is TRBV2, the J call TRBJ2-5, with no clear D. V was shortened by 0 bases and J by 7 bases, with 15 bases between the two germline ends. In germline, CDR1 is SNHLY, CDR2 FYNNEI. The CDR3 contains 15 residues. For the CDR3, the DNA is TGTGCCAGCAGTGAAGCAAAGGCAGCCTCGGGGACCCAGTACTTC. This translates into CASSEAKAASGTQYF.

The rearrangement uses TRBV29-1 and TRBJ2-7, with D maybe TRBD1 (6 bases). V lost 5 bases and J 1 base, leaving 15 bases between the germline ends. Germline loops: CDR1 SQVTM, CDR2 ANQGSEA. The CDR3 totals 14 residues. CDR3: CSVQRDTNSYEQYF. The CDR3 DNA reads TGCAGCGTTCAACGGGACACAAATTCCTACGAGCAGTACTTC.

The chain carries TRBV7-2 and TRBJ2-1; the match to TRBD2 covers 9 bases. The CDR3 extends over 16 amino acids. V dropped 5 bases and J dropped 4; count of bases not matched to a gene: 9. Germline lookup yields CDR1 SGHTA and CDR2 FQGNSA. The CDR3 coding sequence is TGTGCCAGCAGCCTATTCCTAGCGGGGCCTTACAATGAGCAGTTCTTC. As protein: CASSLFLAGPYNEQFF.

The chain carries TRBV20-1 and TRBJ1-1; D remains unclear. The germline V and J ends were trimmed by 8 bases and 7 bases, with 14 bases remaining between them. The CDR3 runs 11 residues. CDR1 is DFQATT and CDR2 is SNEGSKA in the germline V gene (reference sequence). The CDR3 coding sequence is TGCAGTCCCCCCGAGCAGCTTGAAGCTTTCTTT. Amino acid sequence: CSPPEQLEAFF.

This rearrangement joins TRBV14 to TRBJ2-7; possibly TRBD1 for D (5 bases). Trimming cost V 0 bases and J 6 bases, with 15 bases left between them. CDR3 length: 15 amino acids. The germline V gene has CDR1 SGHDN and CDR2 FVKESK. CDR3 DNA: TGTGCCAGCAGCCAAGATCATAGGGGTAGAGGCGAGCAGTACTTC. It is translated as CASSQDHRGRGEQYF.

DNA of the CDR3: TGTGCCAGCTCACCACCGTGGCGCTCAGGGCGGGAAGAGACCCAGTACTTC. This codes for CASSPPWRSGREETQYF. This chain connects TRBV18 to TRBJ2-5, with D possibly being TRBD1 or TRBD2 (5 bases each). CDR1 KGHSH and CDR2 LQKENI come from the germline V gene. V lost 0 bases and J 3 bases, leaving 17 bases between the germline ends. The CDR3 consists of 17 residues. The full variable domain, its missing parts supplied by reference TRBV18 and TRBJ2-5, is NAGVMQNPRHLVRRRGQEARLRCSPMKGHSHVYWYRQLPEEGLKFMVYLQKENIIDESGMPKERFSAEFPKEGPSILRIQQVVRGDSAAYFCASSPPWRSGREETQYFGPGTRLLVL.

The V call is TRBV21-1, the J call TRBJ2-7; the table's D call TRBD2 went unverified against the DNA. TRBV21-1 corresponds to a pseudogene. The CDR3 totals 18 residues. CDR3 sequence reads: CATSPKVLAGGTGYEQYF. The DNA for the CDR3 is TGTGCCACCTCCCCCAAAGTGTTAGCGGGAGGGACGGGCTACGAGCAGTACTTC.

This clone has only a few counts. The rearrangement links TRBV7-2 to TRBJ2-1, with D unresolved. From germline, CDR1 is SGHTA and CDR2 FQGNSA. CDR3 length: 15 residues. V lost 8 bases, J lost 0 bases, and 14 bases lay in between. The CDR3 bases are TGTGCCAGCGCACCTGAGGTCAGCTCCTACAATGAGCAGTTCTTC. As protein: CASAPEVSSYNEQFF.

By sample fraction, this clone is medium-sized. J is TRBJ1-5 and V is TRBV7-2; TRBD1 might be the D (5 bases). V was trimmed by 1 base and J by 7 bases, leaving 8 bases between them. The CDR3 has 13 amino acids. Germline V lookup: CDR1 SGHTA, CDR2 FQGNSA. The CDR3 reads CASSLEGAQPQHF. CDR3 in DNA: TGTGCCAGCAGCTTAGAAGGGGCACAGCCCCAGCATTTT.

CDR3 sequence reads: CASSRDRGYEKLFF. Here the CDR3 DNA reads TGTGCCAGCAGCCGGGACAGGGGATATGAAAAACTGTTTTTT. J is TRBJ1-4 and V is TRBV2, with 10 bases identical to TRBD1. The germline V gene has CDR1 SNHLY and CDR2 FYNNEI. J lost 6 bases, V lost 6 bases, and 4 bases had no gene match. This CDR3 is 14 amino acids long.

This clone was seen only once. The chain uses TRBV10-3 and TRBJ1-1; 7 bases map to TRBD1. V shed 6 bases, J shed 4 bases, and the junction held 2 bases outside the gene matches. The germline V gene has CDR1 ENHRY and CDR2 SYGVKD. The CDR3 length is 12 residues. CDR3 in DNA: TGTGCCATCAGGAACAGGGGCACTGAAGCTTTCTTT. Residues: CAIRNRGTEAFF.

The chain uses TRBV7-2 and TRBJ1-1, with D tentatively TRBD1 (5 bases). Germline V gives CDR1 SGHTA, CDR2 FQGNSA. The CDR3 is 14 amino acids. Deletions cut 5 bases from V and 3 bases from J, with 13 bases between. This chain's CDR3 is CASSPGGVHTEAFF. CDR3 coding DNA: TGTGCCAGCAGCCCAGGAGGGGTTCACACTGAAGCTTTCTTT.

This chain connects TRBV7-8 to TRBJ1-5; D is undetermined. In germline, CDR1 is SGHVS, CDR2 FQNEAQ. V lost 1 base and J lost 0, with 16 bases in between. The CDR3 is 18 amino acids. The CDR3 loop is CASSLGASPGFSNQPQHF. Written as DNA, the CDR3 is TGTGCCAGCAGCTTAGGAGCCTCACCGGGGTTTAGCAATCAGCCCCAGCATTTT.

The chain has TRBV11-2 and TRBJ2-1; 10 bases fit TRBD2. Trimming cost V 0 bases and J 8 bases; bases outside gene matches: 7. Per the germline V gene, CDR1 is SGHAT and CDR2 is FQNNGV. The CDR3 is made up of 16 amino acids. CDR3: CASSLEVLAGVYEQFF. The CDR3 DNA reads TGTGCCAGCAGCTTAGAGGTTCTAGCGGGAGTATATGAGCAGTTCTTC.